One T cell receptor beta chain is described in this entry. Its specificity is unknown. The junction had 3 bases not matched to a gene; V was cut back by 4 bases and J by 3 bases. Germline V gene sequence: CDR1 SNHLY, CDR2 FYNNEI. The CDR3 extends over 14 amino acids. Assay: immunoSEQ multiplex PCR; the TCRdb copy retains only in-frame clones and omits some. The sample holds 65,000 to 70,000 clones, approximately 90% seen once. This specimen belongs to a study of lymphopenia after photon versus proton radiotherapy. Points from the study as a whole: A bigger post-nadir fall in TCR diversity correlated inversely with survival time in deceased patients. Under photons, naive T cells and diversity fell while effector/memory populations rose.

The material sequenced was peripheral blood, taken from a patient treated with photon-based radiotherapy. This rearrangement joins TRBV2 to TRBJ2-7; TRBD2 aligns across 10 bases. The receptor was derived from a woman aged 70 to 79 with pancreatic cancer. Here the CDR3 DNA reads TGTGCCAGCAGTGGGACTAGCGGTTTCTACGAGCAGTACTTC. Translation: CASSGTSGFYEQYF. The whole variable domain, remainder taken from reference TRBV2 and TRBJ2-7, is EPEVTQTPSHQVTQMGQEVILRCVPISNHLYFYWYRQILGQKVEFLVSFYNNEISEKSEIFDDQFSVERPDGSNFTLKIRSTKLEDSAMYFCASSGTSGFYEQYFGPGTRLTVT.